This TCR beta chain was recovered during a study of shared clonotypes between healthy human individuals (dated by TCRdb to 2020 to 2021). Regarding the complete study: The cohort included a few men and a couple of women between 18 and 49 years of age. For each donor, CD4 naive and CD4 memory were each given three plates, CD8 naive was given two plates, and CD8 memory was given one plate. Blood TCR repertoires of several healthy adults were deeply sequenced to estimate repertoire size and the extent of clonotype sharing between individuals. Different laboratories and diverse techniques were used to prepare libraries and sequence TCR repertoires, to increase sequencing depth and limit assay-specific biases. Between about 0.85 and 9.5 billion PBMCs per donor were obtained by leukapheresis.

The donors were healthy, HIV-negative adults who had no recently reported acute infections or vaccinations. Every donor was a Caucasian adult living in Nashville, Tennessee, USA. CD4+ T cells were enriched by magnetic negative selection, after which naive cells were positively selected on CD45RA and the negative fraction was taken as the memory subset. Blood was obtained by leukapheresis, after which PBMCs were separated by Ficoll-Histopaque density gradient centrifugation and cryopreserved in liquid nitrogen vapor phase. Analytical flow cytometry was used to check the purity and quantity of each magnetically sorted T cell population. From each sorted fraction, genomic DNA was isolated and quantified by UV absorbance on a Nanodrop 2000c. From the germline V gene, CDR1 is SGHRS and CDR2 is YFSETQ. V is pruned by 0 bases and J by 7 bases, leaving 15 bases of the junction without a gene match. Measured from the cysteine to the phenylalanine, the CDR3 is 20 residues long. Solely the CDR3 DNA is kept, with 60 bases framed from the first base.

Points the paper makes about the study in general: Sampling was restricted to blood, and TCR repertoires in tissues likely differ from the TCR repertoires found in blood. The genetic and exposure-history diversity represented was limited by the small number of donors. Pairwise subsampling led to the expectation that sequencing depth would affect the degree of clonotype sharing among donors. When a few donors were compared, the shared fraction of clonotypes was around 5% for naive CD4, about 4% for naive CD8, 2% to 2.5% for memory CD4, and around 0.4% for memory CD8. Rarefaction of sorted-subset datasets indicated incomplete sequencing despite the large sequencing depth. Naive subsets generally had larger estimated clonotype richness than memory subsets. Higher generation probabilities were observed for clonotypes shared by all four sorted-subset donors than for non-shared clonotypes.

Using the deep immunoSEQ assay, multiplex PCR amplified TCR CDR3 regions from genomic DNA. Genomic DNA extracted from each cell subset was distributed evenly over all wells of several immunoSEQ 96-well plates, and each plate served as one replicate. For sorted subsets, each replicate PCR was loaded with roughly 0.2 ug genomic DNA, equivalent to 25,000 to 35,000 T cell genomes. The purified libraries were quantified using a Qubit 3.0 fluorometer, sized with a Bioanalyzer 2100, and then quantified again using the KAPA Library Quantification kit. A separate single-read 150-cycle Illumina NextSeq 550 flow cell was used to sequence each immunoSEQ 96-well plate. From the authors' description of their analysis: The immunoSEQ output contained only junctional sequences without quality scores, so filtering could not match that applied to full-length reads. Sequences were annotated with PyIR, a Python wrapper for IgBLAST v1.9, and V/J genes and CDR3 were assigned using IMGT germline references. Reads with weak V/J assignments (E-value above 1e-6), missing CDR3, stop codons, out-of-frame junctions, or ambiguous translated residues were removed. V3J clonotypes were defined as sequences sharing an identical inferred V gene, J gene, and CDR3 amino acid sequence. Percentage overlap between repertoires was computed as shared unique clonotypes divided by the size of the smaller repertoire. Repertoire richness was assessed with RTK rarefaction, the Chao1 estimator, and Recon v2.1 estimates of unobserved clonotypes. Generation probabilities were computed with OLGA for all TCRbeta clonotypes obtained by the gDNA method from several donors. TCRdb retrieved this table from immuneACCESS and kept in-frame rearrangements only. Not all clones are present; in checked studies, unresolved V genes account for under half, and no reason is known for the remainder. V, J and clone size derive from that table, while D and trimming were established from the DNA sequence. This sample lists more than 1.2 million clones; approximately 98.5% were detected once. The ten largest clones represent roughly 0.36% of the sample.

With respect to this clone: The clone's antigen remains unknown. There are no base qualities to consult, and no much larger clone falls within one base.

The chain is encoded by TRBV5-1 joined to TRBJ2-1; 14 bases in between match TRBD2. The sequence was obtained from a man aged 25 to 40 in good health. Sequenced input: naive CD4+ T cells sorted from blood. The sample's cell subset or site label, in plain terms: CD45RA+ positively selected. The CDR3 has the sequence CASSLVRAGTSGSWINEQFF. The DNA sequence reads TGCGCCAGCAGCTTGGTTAGGGCCGGGACTAGCGGGAGCTGGATTAATGAGCAGTTCTTC.